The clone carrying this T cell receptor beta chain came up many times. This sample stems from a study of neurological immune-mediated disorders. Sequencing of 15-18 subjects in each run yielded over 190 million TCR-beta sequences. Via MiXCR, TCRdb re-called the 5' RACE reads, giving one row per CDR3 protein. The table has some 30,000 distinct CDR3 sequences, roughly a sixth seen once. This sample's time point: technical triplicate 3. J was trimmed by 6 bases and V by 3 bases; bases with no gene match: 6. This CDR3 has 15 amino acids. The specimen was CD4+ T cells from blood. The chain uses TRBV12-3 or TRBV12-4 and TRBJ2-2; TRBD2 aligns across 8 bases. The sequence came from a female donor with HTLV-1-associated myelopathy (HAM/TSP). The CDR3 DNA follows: TGTGCCAGCAGTTTCCGGGCGGGGGGTTCCGGGGAGCTGTTTTTT. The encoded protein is CASSFRAGGSGELFF.